These 2 T cell receptor beta chains came from one sample sequenced in a study of metastatic and nonmetastatic thyroid tumors. TCRdb reprocessed the PCR reads using MiXCR. The table includes approximately 28,000 clones, roughly 19% detected once. Prior to thyroid surgery, none of the patients had received any treatment. The sequenced material came from blood. The receptor set was obtained from a female donor with papillary thyroid cancer or a benign thyroid nodule (not recorded which). Some clones in this sample may be carry-over from other donors' samples.

This clone was counted at least ten times. The chain links TRBV6-2 or TRBV6-3 to TRBJ1-4; no clear D. Germline V gene sequence: CDR1 MNHEY, CDR2 SVGEGT. Trimming stripped 6 bases from V and 0 bases from J, with 8 bases between. CDR3 length: 14 residues. This chain's CDR3 is CASRPYATNEKLFF. CDR3 sequence (DNA): TGTGCCAGCAGACCCTACGCAACTAATGAAAAACTGTTTTTT.

V and J are TRBV28 and TRBJ2-3; 10 nucleotides align to TRBD2. The germline V gene encodes CDR1 MDHEN and CDR2 SYDVKM. The CDR3 is made up of 17 amino acids. The junction had 8 bases not matched to a gene; V was cut back by 0 bases and J by 5 bases. CDR3 in DNA: TGTGCCAGCAGTTTATGGAGGCTAGCGGGAGATAAAGATACGCAGTATTTT. Encoded protein: CASSLWRLAGDKDTQYF.